These 29 T cell receptor beta chains came from one sample sequenced in a study of T-cell memory formation after mild COVID-19. TCRdb ran MiXCR on the 5' RACE reads and lists one entry per CDR3 protein. This table holds around 470,000 distinct CDR3 sequences, 20% found once. The sample consisted of PBMCs or a T cell subset sorted from them (not recorded which). The receptors shown here come from an adult woman who had mild COVID-19 (a few samples of this study predate the infection). Cell type and time point are not known.

This clonotype has a handful of counts. The J gene is TRBJ2-7, the V gene TRBV27; no clear D gene. The ends were cut back, 5 bases at V and 3 bases at J, with 5 bases in the middle. There are 11 residues in the CDR3. Germline lookup yields CDR1 MNHEY and CDR2 SMNVEV (reference sequence). The CDR3 spells CASSDRYEQYF. The CDR3 DNA is TGTGCCAGCAGTGACCGCTACGAGCAGTACTTC.

V is TRBV19 and J is TRBJ1-1, with 7 bases aligning to TRBD1. The V and J ends lost 6 bases and 5 bases, in that order; junction bases with no gene match: 12. The CDR3 contains 15 residues. CDR1 is LNHDA, CDR2 SQIVND, per germline (reference sequence). The CDR3 region has the DNA TGTGCCAGTAGGGAGGTAGTGGCAGGGGGAACTGAAGCTTTCTTT. Protein product: CASREVVAGGTEAFF.

This sequence joins TRBV29-1 and TRBJ1-1; D not certain. The ends were cut back, 3 bases at V and 7 bases at J, with 9 bases in the middle. Germline V gene sequence: CDR1 SQVTM, CDR2 ANQGSEA. This CDR3 spans 11 amino acids. The CDR3 region has the DNA TGCAGCGTTGACCCCGGGATTGAAGCTTTCTTT. Residues: CSVDPGIEAFF.

This clonotype was counted ten times or more. The CDR3 DNA is TGTGCCACCAGTGACCATAGGGGGTACAATGAGCAGTTCTTC. Encoded protein: CATSDHRGYNEQFF. V usage is TRBV24-1 and J usage is TRBJ2-1, with D perhaps TRBD1 (6 bases). This CDR3 contains 14 residues. V lost 4 bases, J lost 4 bases, and 10 bases lay in between. CDR1 and CDR2 from the germline V gene are KGHDR and SFDVKD.

CDR3 DNA sequence: TGTGCCAGCTCCCCCACACCGGGACAGAGTAATGAAAAACTGTTTTTT. It yields the protein CASSPTPGQSNEKLFF. This chain connects TRBV18 to TRBJ1-4; the match to TRBD1 covers 7 bases. CDR1 is KGHSH and CDR2 is LQKENI in the germline V gene. J gave up 4 bases and V 6 bases, and 11 bases lay outside the gene matches. The CDR3 is 16 residues long. Drawing the rest from reference TRBV18 and TRBJ1-4, the complete variable domain is NAGVMQNPRHLVRRRGQEARLRCSPMKGHSHVYWYRQLPEEGLKFMVYLQKENIIDESGMPKERFSAEFPKEGPSILRIQQVVRGDSAAYFCASSPTPGQSNEKLFFGSGTQLSVL.

The CDR3, as DNA: TGCAGTGCCCCTCCGGGACAGGGTCGGTACGAGCAGTACTTC. It specifies CSAPPGQGRYEQYF. This chain uses TRBV20-1 with TRBJ2-7; 9 positions match TRBD1. Germline CDR1 and CDR2: DFQATT and SNEGSKA (reference sequence). V was pared by 6 bases and J by 4 bases, with 10 bases of the junction left unmatched. The CDR3 has 14 amino acids.

J is TRBJ2-1 and V is TRBV7-9; 10 bases align to TRBD1. The germline V gene encodes CDR1 SEHNR and CDR2 FQNEAQ (reference sequence). This CDR3 is built from 16 residues. The trim removed 5 bases at V and 6 bases at J, leaving 10 bases unmatched. The CDR3 DNA is TGTGCCAGCAGCCCAGGTCCCGGGACAGGGGTCAATGAGCAGTTCTTC. As protein: CASSPGPGTGVNEQFF.

This clonotype has just a few counts. The CDR3 DNA reads as TGTGCCAGCAGCTCTCGCGGGGGGGCATTTTACCCCGAGCAGTACTTC. Amino acids: CASSSRGGAFYPEQYF. This sequence joins TRBV11-1 and TRBJ2-7; 9 bases align to TRBD2. This CDR3 contains 16 residues. The V gene end was trimmed by 4 bases and the J gene end by 6 bases; junction bases not matched to a gene: 13. The germline V gene encodes CDR1 SGHAT and CDR2 FQDESV (reference sequence).

This clonotype was counted only a few times. The CDR3 coding sequence is TGTGCCAGCAGTTTGGGGCGTATAATCTACGAGCAGTACTTC. Protein: CASSLGRIIYEQYF. The V and J genes are TRBV6-6 and TRBJ2-7; TRBD1 might be the D (5 bases). The CDR3 is made up of 14 amino acids. Germline CDR1 reads MNHNY; CDR2 reads SVGAGI (reference sequence). V was trimmed by 4 bases and J by 3 bases, leaving 13 bases between them.

V gene TRBV7-9 combines with J gene TRBJ2-1, with a possible D match to TRBD2 (5 bases). The CDR3 runs 15 residues. V dropped 6 bases and J dropped 0 bases, with 12 bases sitting between them. The germline V gene encodes CDR1 SEHNR and CDR2 FQNEAQ (reference sequence). The CDR3 protein is CASRLRGSSYNEQFF. Here the CDR3 DNA reads TGTGCCAGCAGACTCCGGGGTAGCTCCTACAATGAGCAGTTCTTC.

The rearrangement uses TRBV20-1 and TRBJ2-3; 8 bases line up with TRBD2. After removal of 6 bases from V and 0 bases from J, the junction contained 20 bases not matched to a gene. Germline CDR1 is DFQATT and CDR2 is SNEGSKA (reference sequence). The CDR3 is made up of 19 amino acids. The CDR3 DNA reads TGCAGTGCATACCCCCTCGCAGCGGGGGAACCTACTAGCACAGATACGCAGTATTTT. It translates to CSAYPLAAGEPTSTDTQYF.

The rearrangement links TRBV7-9 to TRBJ1-4, with TRBD1 as a possible D gene (5 bases). CDR3 length: 14 amino acids. The germline CDR1 and CDR2 sequences are SEHNR and FQNEAQ (reference sequence). Between the trimmed V and J ends, which lost 5 bases and 4 bases, there was a span of 11 bases. In DNA, the CDR3 is TGTGCCAGCAGCCCGACAGTACTTAATGAAAAACTGTTTTTT. Encoded protein: CASSPTVLNEKLFF.

This clonotype was recorded a few times. The genes are TRBV5-1 and TRBJ1-1; no firm D call. Trimming removed 5 bases from V and 1 base from J, with 15 bases in between. The CDR3 totals 15 residues. CDR1 is SGHRS and CDR2 is YFSETQ in the germline V gene. The CDR3 region is CASRSRAPSNTEAFF. The CDR3 DNA follows: TGCGCCAGCAGGTCGAGGGCCCCTTCGAACACTGAAGCTTTCTTT.

In this sample, this clonotype turned up a few times. This chain links TRBV7-9 with TRBJ2-5; D is possibly TRBD1 or TRBD2 (5 bases each). The CDR3 runs 15 residues. The V gene's germline CDR1 is SEHNR and CDR2 FQNEAQ (reference sequence). V was clipped by 6 bases and J by 3 bases, with 17 bases between them. Here the CDR3 DNA reads TGTGCCAGCAGGTTCCGCCCCGGGACGAAAGAGACCCAGTACTTC. Its protein product is CASRFRPGTKETQYF.

This chain uses TRBV21-1 with TRBJ2-7; the table's D call TRBD1 went unverified against the DNA. TRBV21-1 is a documented pseudogene. The CDR3 is 19 amino acids. CDR3 region: CASSGRRRLGTGGVYEQYF. Written as DNA, the CDR3 is TGTGCCAGCAGCGGACGACGGCGGTTAGGGACAGGGGGCGTGTACGAGCAGTACTTC.

The chain is built from TRBV24-1 and TRBJ2-2; D is undetermined. Deletions cut 2 bases from V and 6 bases from J, with 3 bases between. In germline, CDR1 is KGHDR, CDR2 SFDVKD. The CDR3 runs 12 residues. The CDR3 loop is CATSDSAGELFF. The CDR3 DNA reads TGTGCCACCAGTGATTCAGCCGGGGAGCTGTTTTTT.

In its sample, this clonotype was seen a few times. The V and J genes are TRBV29-1 and TRBJ1-6, with a weak D call TRBD1 (5 bases). V was pared by 6 bases and J by 1 base, with 10 bases between. This CDR3 spans 14 amino acids. The germline V gene encodes CDR1 SQVTM and CDR2 ANQGSEA. In DNA, the CDR3 is TGCAGCGTCAGGGAGAGGTCCTATAATTCACCCCTCCACTTT. Translation gives CSVRERSYNSPLHF.

This clonotype was picked up many times. The V gene is TRBV10-3, the J gene TRBJ2-5; perhaps TRBD2 as D (6 bases). The length of the CDR3 is 15 residues. V lost 0 bases, J lost 1 base, and 9 bases lay in between. The V gene's germline CDR1 is ENHRY and CDR2 SYGVKD. The CDR3 reads CAISESGGVQETQYF. The CDR3 nucleotides are TGTGCCATCAGTGAGTCGGGGGGAGTCCAAGAGACCCAGTACTTC.

CDR3 nucleotides: TGTGCCAGCAGTTATCGCGGGACTAGCGGGAACAATGAGCAGTTCTTC. This sequence encodes CASSYRGTSGNNEQFF. This chain links TRBV6-2 or TRBV6-3 with TRBJ2-1, with 13 bases that match TRBD2. Losses at the gene ends were 3 bases for V and 5 bases for J; bases not matched to a gene: 4. Germline CDR1 is MNHEY and CDR2 is SVGEGT. The CDR3 is made up of 16 amino acids.

The chain recombines TRBV23-1 with TRBJ1-2; the D gene is possibly TRBD1 (6 bases). TRBV23-1 falls under the ORF class, with uncertain function. This CDR3 is built from 18 residues. V lost 2 bases to trimming and J lost 7 bases, with 26 bases between them. The CDR3 is CASSQRCPLGHCACGYTF. CDR3 sequence (DNA): TGCGCCAGCAGTCAACGATGTCCCCTGGGACATTGTGCGTGTGGCTACACCTTC.

This clonotype was counted a few times. This chain links TRBV7-9 with TRBJ2-2; 7 bases align to TRBD1. The CDR3 is 16 amino acids. Germline CDR1 and CDR2: SEHNR and FQNEAQ (reference sequence). The trim removed 5 bases at V and 2 bases at J, leaving 8 bases unmatched. The CDR3 DNA reads as TGTGCCAGCAGCACCATCAGGGACAGCAACACCGGGGAGCTGTTTTTT. Translation: CASSTIRDSNTGELFF. The whole variable domain, remainder taken from reference TRBV7-9 and TRBJ2-2, is DTGVSQNPRHKITKRGQNVTFRCDPISEHNRLYWYRQTLGQGPEFLTYFQNEAQLEKSRLLSDRFSAERPKGSFSTLEIQRTEQGDSAMYLCASSTIRDSNTGELFFGEGSRLTVL.

This clonotype has only a few counts. CDR3 residues: CAWSTGGGNQPQHF. The CDR3 nucleotides are TGTGCCTGGAGTACAGGGGGGGGCAATCAGCCCCAGCATTTT. V usage is TRBV30 and J usage is TRBJ1-5; 8 nucleotides agree with TRBD1. The germline V gene encodes CDR1 GTSNPN and CDR2 SVGIG (reference sequence). J lost 2 bases, V lost 2 bases, and 2 bases had no gene match. The CDR3 covers 14 residues.

The chain combines TRBV5-6 with TRBJ1-2; possible D gene TRBD1, 6 bases. V lost 0 bases to trimming and J lost 4 bases, with 13 bases between them. The CDR3 covers 15 residues. Germline CDR1 and CDR2: SGHDT and YYEEEE. CDR3 protein: CASSLEQGGSYGYTF. The DNA of the CDR3 is TGTGCCAGCAGCTTGGAACAGGGAGGGAGCTATGGCTACACCTTC.

The chain has TRBV6-2 or TRBV6-3 and TRBJ2-2; no clear D gene. The germline CDR1 and CDR2 sequences are MNHEY and SVGEGT. The CDR3 is 18 amino acids. V was pared by 2 bases and J by 0 bases, with 16 bases between. The CDR3 sequence: CASSYPWLSRANTGELFF. The CDR3, as DNA: TGTGCCAGCAGTTACCCTTGGCTTTCCCGGGCGAACACCGGGGAGCTGTTTTTT.

The chain carries TRBV5-6 and TRBJ1-5; D possibly corresponds to TRBD1 (6 bases). Germline V gene lookup returns CDR1 SGHDT and CDR2 YYEEEE. V shed 5 bases and J shed 3 bases, with 9 bases lying between them. The CDR3 is 13 residues long. CDR3 region: CASRRGTNQPQHF. In DNA, the CDR3 is TGTGCCAGCAGAAGGGGGACCAATCAGCCCCAGCATTTT.

This clonotype was observed a few times. The chain recombines TRBV7-8 with TRBJ1-5; D is perhaps TRBD1 (6 bases). The CDR3 runs 16 residues. The ends were cut back, 1 base at V and 4 bases at J, with 14 bases in the middle. The V gene's germline CDR1 is SGHVS and CDR2 FQNEAQ. In DNA, the CDR3 is TGTGCCAGCAGCTTAGAAAGGAACAGGGATAATCAGCCCCAGCATTTT. Protein product: CASSLERNRDNQPQHF.

At least ten counts were recorded for this clonotype. The chain uses TRBV6-5 and TRBJ1-2; D is unresolved. Trimming stripped 2 bases from V and 4 bases from J, with 17 bases between. Germline loops: CDR1 MNHEY, CDR2 SVGAGI. CDR3 size: 16 residues. The CDR3 here is CASSYGGNGPIYGYTF. The CDR3 region has the DNA TGTGCCAGCAGTTACGGAGGCAACGGGCCGATCTATGGCTACACCTTC.

J is TRBJ1-6 and V is TRBV15; tentatively, D is TRBD1 (5 bases). Germline V gene data show CDR1 as LNHNV and CDR2 as YYDKDF (reference sequence). The CDR3 has 14 amino acids. Deletions cut 1 base from V and 16 bases from J, with 17 bases between. Here the CDR3 reads CATSRGPMGDSLHF. CDR3 in DNA: TGTGCCACCAGCAGAGGTCCGATGGGGGACTCACTCCACTTT.

This clonotype was seen a handful of times. The chain couples TRBV6-4 to TRBJ2-3; D is possibly TRBD1 or TRBD2 (5 bases each). CDR1 is MRHNA, CDR2 SNTAGT, per germline. The germline V and J ends were trimmed by 5 bases and 2 bases, with 14 bases remaining between them. This CDR3 is 15 amino acids long. Here the CDR3 DNA reads TGTGCCAGCAGTAATGGGGACGGTGACACAGATACGCAGTATTTT. Translated, it gives CASSNGDGDTDTQYF.